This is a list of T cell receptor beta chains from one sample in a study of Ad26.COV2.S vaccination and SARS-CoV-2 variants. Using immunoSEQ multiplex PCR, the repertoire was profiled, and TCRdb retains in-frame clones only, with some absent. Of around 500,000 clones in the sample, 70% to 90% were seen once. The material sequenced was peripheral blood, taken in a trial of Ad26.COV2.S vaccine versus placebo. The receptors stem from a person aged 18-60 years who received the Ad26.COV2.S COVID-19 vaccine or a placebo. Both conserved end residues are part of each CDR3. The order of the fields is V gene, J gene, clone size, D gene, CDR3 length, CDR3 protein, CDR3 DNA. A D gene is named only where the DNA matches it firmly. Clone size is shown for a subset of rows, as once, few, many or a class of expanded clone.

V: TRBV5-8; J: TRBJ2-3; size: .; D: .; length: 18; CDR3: CASSLGVGPSGGTDTQYF; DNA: TGTGCCAGCAGCTTGGGCGTGGGTCCCAGCGGAGGCACAGATACGCAGTATTTT
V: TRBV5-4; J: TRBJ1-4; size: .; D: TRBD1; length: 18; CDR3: CASSFSGGGQGFREKLFF; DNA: TGTGCCAGCAGCTTTTCCGGTGGGGGACAGGGATTCCGCGAAAAACTGTTTTTT
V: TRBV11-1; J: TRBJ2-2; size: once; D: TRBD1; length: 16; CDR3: CASRPGTGGSTGELFF; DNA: TGTGCCAGCAGGCCTGGGACAGGGGGCTCCACCGGGGAGCTGTTTTTT
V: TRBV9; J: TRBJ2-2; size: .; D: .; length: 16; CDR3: CASSVSGHRNTGELFF; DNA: TGTGCCAGCAGCGTATCGGGGCACCGAAACACCGGGGAGCTGTTTTTT
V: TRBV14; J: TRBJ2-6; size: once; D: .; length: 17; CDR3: CASSQRWSSSGANVLTF; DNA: TGTGCCAGCAGCCAACGTTGGAGTAGCTCTGGGGCCAACGTCCTGACTTTC
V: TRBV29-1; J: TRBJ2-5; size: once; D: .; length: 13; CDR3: CSVPSLGPETQYF; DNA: TGCAGCGTTCCATCATTGGGCCCTGAGACCCAGTACTTC
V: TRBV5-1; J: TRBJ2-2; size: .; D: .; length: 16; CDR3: CASSLETGHSTGELFF; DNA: TGCGCCAGCAGCTTGGAAACTGGACATTCTACCGGGGAGCTGTTTTTT
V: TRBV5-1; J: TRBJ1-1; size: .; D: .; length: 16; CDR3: CASSYLTGTSYTEAFF; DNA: TGCGCCAGCAGTTACCTCACCGGGACATCTTACACTGAAGCTTTCTTT
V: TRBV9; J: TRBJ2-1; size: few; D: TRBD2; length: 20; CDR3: CASSDGLAGGPKTSYNEQFF; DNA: TGTGCCAGCAGCGACGGACTAGCGGGGGGACCCAAGACCTCTTACAATGAGCAGTTCTTC
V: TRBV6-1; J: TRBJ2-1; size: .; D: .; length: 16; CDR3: CASSEVGLAPYNEQFF; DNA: TGTGCCAGCAGTGAAGTCGGTCTAGCGCCCTACAATGAGCAGTTCTTC
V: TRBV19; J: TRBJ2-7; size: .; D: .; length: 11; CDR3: CASSLGGSQYF; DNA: TGTGCCAGCTCTTTAGGTGGGAGTCAGTACTTC
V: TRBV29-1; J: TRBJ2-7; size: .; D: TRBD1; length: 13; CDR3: CSAGDSLFYEQYF; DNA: TGCAGCGCTGGGGACAGCCTATTCTACGAGCAGTACTTC
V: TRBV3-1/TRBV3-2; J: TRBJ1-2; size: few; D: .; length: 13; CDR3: CASSQGQVYGYTF; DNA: TGTGCCAGCAGCCAAGGTCAGGTCTATGGCTACACCTTC
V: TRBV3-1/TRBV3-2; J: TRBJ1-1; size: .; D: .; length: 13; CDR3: CASSQDWRTEAFF; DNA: TGTGCCAGCAGCCAAGATTGGAGGACTGAAGCTTTCTTT
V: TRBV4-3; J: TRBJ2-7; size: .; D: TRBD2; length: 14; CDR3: CASSLAGGTWEQYF; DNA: TGCGCCAGCAGTTTGGCGGGGGGGACCTGGGAGCAGTACTTC
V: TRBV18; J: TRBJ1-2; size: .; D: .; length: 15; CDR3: CASSPSGETNYGYTF; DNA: TGTGCCAGCTCACCAAGCGGGGAGACTAACTATGGCTACACCTTC
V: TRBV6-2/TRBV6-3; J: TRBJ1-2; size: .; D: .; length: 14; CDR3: CASSPVIRGFGYTF; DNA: TGTGCCAGCAGTCCGGTAATACGGGGTTTTGGCTACACCTTC
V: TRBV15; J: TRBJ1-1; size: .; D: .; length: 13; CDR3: CATSRAPGSEAFF; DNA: TGTGCCACCAGCAGAGCGCCCGGGTCTGAAGCTTTCTTT
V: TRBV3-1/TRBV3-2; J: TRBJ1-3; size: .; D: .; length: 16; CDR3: CASSHRQGQGGNTIYF; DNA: TGTGCCAGCAGCCATAGGCAGGGGCAGGGGGGAAACACCATATATTTT
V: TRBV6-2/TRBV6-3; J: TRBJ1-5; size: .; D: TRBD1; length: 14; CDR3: CASSIHRGHQPQHF; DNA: TGTGCCAGCAGCATTCACAGGGGGCATCAGCCCCAGCATTTT
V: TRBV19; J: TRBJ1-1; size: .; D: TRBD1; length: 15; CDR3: CASRTGTATNTEAFF; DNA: TGTGCCAGTAGAACCGGGACAGCCACTAACACTGAAGCTTTCTTT
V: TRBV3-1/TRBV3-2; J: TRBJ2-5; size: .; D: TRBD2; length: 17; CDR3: CASSHGTSGGGQETQYF; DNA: TGTGCCAGCAGCCACGGGACTAGCGGGGGGGGCCAAGAGACCCAGTACTTC
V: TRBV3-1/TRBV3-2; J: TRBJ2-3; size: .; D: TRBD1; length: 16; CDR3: CASSQEGTGSSDTQYF; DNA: TGTGCCAGCAGCCAAGAGGGGACAGGGTCTTCAGATACGCAGTATTTT
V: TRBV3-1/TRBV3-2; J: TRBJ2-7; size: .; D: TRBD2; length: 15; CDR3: CASSRGLAGTYEQYF; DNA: TGTGCCAGCAGCCGAGGACTAGCGGGCACCTACGAGCAGTACTTC
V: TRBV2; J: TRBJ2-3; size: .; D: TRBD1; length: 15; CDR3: CASPSGQGTTDTQYF; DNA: TGTGCCAGCCCCTCGGGACAGGGGACGACAGATACGCAGTATTTT
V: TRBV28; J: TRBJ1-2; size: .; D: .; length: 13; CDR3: CASSITGYYGYTF; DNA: TGTGCCAGCAGCATAACAGGATACTATGGCTACACCTTC
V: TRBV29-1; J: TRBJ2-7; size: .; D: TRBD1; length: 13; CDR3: CSVGTGEAYEQYF; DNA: TGCAGCGTTGGGACAGGGGAGGCCTACGAGCAGTACTTC
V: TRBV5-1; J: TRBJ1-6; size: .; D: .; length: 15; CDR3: CASSRQTGNNSPLHF; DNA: TGCGCCAGCAGCCGCCAAACAGGGAATAATTCACCCCTCCACTTT
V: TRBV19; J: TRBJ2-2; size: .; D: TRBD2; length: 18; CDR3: CASSIGLAGGRYTGELFF; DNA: TGTGCCAGTAGTATAGGCCTAGCGGGAGGGAGATACACCGGGGAGCTGTTTTTT
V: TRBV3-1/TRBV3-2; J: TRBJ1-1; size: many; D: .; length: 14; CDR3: CASSQDGLGGEAFF; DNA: TGTGCCAGCAGCCAAGATGGTCTAGGGGGTGAAGCTTTCTTT
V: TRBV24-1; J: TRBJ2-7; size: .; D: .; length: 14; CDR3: CATSDPTSSYEQYF; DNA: TGTGCCACCAGTGACCCGACAAGCTCCTACGAGCAGTACTTC
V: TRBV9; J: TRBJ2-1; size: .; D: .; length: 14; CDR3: CASSETISYNEQFF; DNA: TGTGCCAGCAGCGAAACCATATCCTACAATGAGCAGTTCTTC
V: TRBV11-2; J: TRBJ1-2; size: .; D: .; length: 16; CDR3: CASSHSVPWGGDGYTF; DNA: TGTGCCAGCAGCCACTCTGTGCCGTGGGGGGGCGATGGCTACACCTTC
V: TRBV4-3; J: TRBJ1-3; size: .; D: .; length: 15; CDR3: CASSQDQFSGNTIYF; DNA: TGCGCCAGCAGCCAAGATCAATTCTCTGGAAACACCATATATTTT
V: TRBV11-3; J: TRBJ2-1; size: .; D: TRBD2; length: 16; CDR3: CASSRTSGNSYNEQFF; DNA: TGTGCCAGCAGCCGGACTAGCGGAAACTCCTACAATGAGCAGTTCTTC
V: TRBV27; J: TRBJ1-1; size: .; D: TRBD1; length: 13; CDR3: CASSGQGVTEAFF; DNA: TGTGCCAGCAGTGGACAGGGGGTCACTGAAGCTTTCTTT
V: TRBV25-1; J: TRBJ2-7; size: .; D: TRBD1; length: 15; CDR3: CASSVGTGGSYEQYF; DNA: TGTGCCAGCAGTGTTGGGACAGGGGGCTCCTACGAGCAGTACTTC
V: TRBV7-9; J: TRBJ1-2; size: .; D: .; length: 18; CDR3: CASSFTAGSYGAPYGYTF; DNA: TGTGCCAGCAGCTTTACCGCAGGGTCCTACGGGGCTCCCTATGGCTACACCTTC
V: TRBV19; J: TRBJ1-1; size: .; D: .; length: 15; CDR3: CASSIGRQGWTEAFF; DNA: TGTGCCAGTAGTATAGGGAGACAAGGCTGGACTGAAGCTTTCTTT
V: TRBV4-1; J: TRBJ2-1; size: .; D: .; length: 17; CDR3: CASSQEASVLSYNEQFF; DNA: TGCGCCAGCAGCCAAGAGGCTAGCGTACTCTCCTACAATGAGCAGTTCTTC
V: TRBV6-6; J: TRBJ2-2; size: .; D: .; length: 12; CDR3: CASSYSTGELFF; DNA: TGTGCCAGCAGTTACTCGACCGGGGAGCTGTTTTTT
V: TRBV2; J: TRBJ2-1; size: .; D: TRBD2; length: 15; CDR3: CASSLEAGGYNEQFF; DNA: TGTGCCAGCAGTCTTGAAGCGGGAGGTTACAATGAGCAGTTCTTC
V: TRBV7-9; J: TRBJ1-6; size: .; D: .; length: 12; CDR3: CARPGWGSPLHF; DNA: TGTGCCCGTCCCGGGTGGGGATCACCCCTCCACTTT
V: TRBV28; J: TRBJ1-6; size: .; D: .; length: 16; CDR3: CASSSRSSSYNSPLHF; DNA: TGTGCCAGCAGTTCCCGATCCAGCTCCTATAATTCACCCCTCCACTTT
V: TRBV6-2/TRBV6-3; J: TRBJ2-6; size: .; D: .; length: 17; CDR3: CASSFDRLRSGANVLTF; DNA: TGTGCCAGCAGTTTTGACAGGCTTCGCTCTGGGGCCAACGTCCTGACTTTC
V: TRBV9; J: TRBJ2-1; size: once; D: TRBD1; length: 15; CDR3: CASSSWDRGYNEQFF; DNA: TGTGCCAGCAGCTCTTGGGACAGGGGTTACAATGAGCAGTTCTTC
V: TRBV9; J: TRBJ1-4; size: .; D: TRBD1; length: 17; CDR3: CASSAYDWTGGDEKLFF; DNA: TGTGCCAGCAGCGCCTACGATTGGACAGGGGGCGATGAAAAACTGTTTTTT
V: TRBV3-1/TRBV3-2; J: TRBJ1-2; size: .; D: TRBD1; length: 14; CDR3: CASSQAPGGYGYTF; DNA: TGTGCCAGCAGCCAAGCACCAGGGGGCTATGGCTACACCTTC
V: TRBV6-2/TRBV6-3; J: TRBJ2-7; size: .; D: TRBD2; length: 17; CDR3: CASSYSFGGTSGSGQYF; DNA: TGTGCCAGCAGTTACTCGTTCGGCGGGACTAGCGGGAGCGGACAGTACTTC
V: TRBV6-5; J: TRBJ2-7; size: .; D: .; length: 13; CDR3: CASSYSEPGEQYF; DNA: TGTGCCAGCAGTTACTCCGAACCGGGCGAGCAGTACTTC
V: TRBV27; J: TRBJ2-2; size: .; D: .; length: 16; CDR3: CASSIQGEGITGELFF; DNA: TGTGCCAGCAGTATTCAGGGGGAGGGGATCACCGGGGAGCTGTTTTTT
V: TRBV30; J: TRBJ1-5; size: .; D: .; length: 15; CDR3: CAWGGTGISNQPQHF; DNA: TGTGCCTGGGGGGGAACAGGGATTAGCAATCAGCCCCAGCATTTT
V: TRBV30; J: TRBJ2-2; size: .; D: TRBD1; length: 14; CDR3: CALTGTGNTGELFF; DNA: TGTGCCTTGACCGGGACAGGGAACACCGGGGAGCTGTTTTTT